Described below is a single TCR beta chain sequence and its context. The antigen remains undetermined. Both peripheral blood and punch biopsies of lesional scalp skin were obtained from patients who had alopecia areata. This entry belongs to a study of CD8+ T cells in alopecia areata. Study information: Each day, treated patients took oral tofacitinib twice, at 5 to 10 mg per dose.

The study's findings and limits: Against the mouse data, patients shared TCRs less clearly, possibly for HLA reasons. Clonality was higher in lesional than normal scalp, especially in alopecia totalis/universalis.

CDR3 length: 17 residues. The V and J ends lost 1 base and 4 bases, in that order; junction bases with no gene match: 7. Germline CDR1 SQVTM, CDR2 ANQGSEA. Extracted RNA was reverse transcribed into cDNA, the sequencing template. Produced via immunoSEQ multiplex PCR; TCRdb's table is partial and in-frame only. The data contain roughly 75,000 clones, roughly 60% of them seen just once; the ten biggest clones take up approximately 15%. Here the sequenced sample was CD8+ T cells sorted from blood, taken at week 0. The clonotype originates from a human donor with alopecia areata. J is TRBJ2-3 and V is TRBV29-1; TRBD2 agrees at 14 bases. The CDR3 region is CSVEGTSGGTVADTQYF. The CDR3 DNA reads as TGCAGCGTTGAAGGGACTAGCGGGGGGACTGTTGCAGATACGCAGTATTTT.